These 5 T cell receptor beta chains originate from one sample sequenced in a study of shared clonotypes between healthy human individuals. Libraries were prepared by immunoSEQ multiplex PCR; TCRdb keeps only in-frame clonotypes and omits some of them. The data show roughly 2 million clones, with 85% to 95% seen just once and about 0.13% held by the top ten. Sequencing input: naive CD4+ T cells sorted from blood. Subset meaning: CD45RA+ positively selected. Source of these receptors: a man aged 18 to 29 in good health.

This chain uses TRBV15 with TRBJ1-2, with D possibly TRBD1 on 6 matching bases. V lost 2 bases and J lost 3, with 13 bases in between. There are 15 residues in the CDR3. Germline loops: CDR1 LNHNV, CDR2 YYDKDF (reference sequence). CDR3 residues: CATSRSGVWDYGYTF. The CDR3 nucleotides are TGTGCCACCAGCAGATCAGGGGTATGGGACTATGGCTACACCTTC.

CDR3 sequence reads: CASIEGGNTEAFF. The DNA for the CDR3 is TGTGCCAGCATCGAGGGGGGGAACACTGAAGCTTTCTTT. The V call is TRBV6-6, the J call TRBJ1-1; D might be TRBD1 (6 bases). From germline, CDR1 is MNHNY and CDR2 SVGAGI (reference sequence). This CDR3 is built from 13 residues. Trimming shortened V by 7 bases and J by 1 base, and 10 bases separated the two germline ends.

The J gene is TRBJ2-7, the V gene TRBV18; TRBD1 agrees at 10 bases. Germline lookup yields CDR1 KGHSH and CDR2 LQKENI. The CDR3 is 15 amino acids. Germline trimming cut 3 bases from V and 2 bases from J; bases unmatched to any gene: 4. The CDR3 nucleotides are TGTGCCAGCTCACCGACAGGGGGCGCGGCCTACGAGCAGTACTTC. Protein sequence: CASSPTGGAAYEQYF.

In DNA form, the CDR3 reads TGTGCCAGCAGCTTAGCCGGCAGCCTAACCTATAATTCACCCCTCCACTTT. Its protein product is CASSLAGSLTYNSPLHF. The chain carries TRBV7-2 and TRBJ1-6; D is unclear. The CDR3 covers 17 residues. Trimming shortened V by 0 bases and J by 2 bases, and 11 bases separated the two germline ends. CDR1 is SGHTA and CDR2 is FQGNSA in the germline V gene.

V is TRBV28 and J is TRBJ1-1, with unresolved D. Germline V gene lookup returns CDR1 MDHEN and CDR2 SYDVKM. This CDR3 is 14 amino acids long. V was cut by 0 bases and J by 4 bases, with 9 bases left in between. The CDR3 sequence: CASSLWGKATEAFF. CDR3 coding DNA: TGTGCCAGCAGTTTATGGGGGAAGGCCACTGAAGCTTTCTTT. The whole variable domain, filled in from reference TRBV28 and TRBJ1-1, reads DVKVTQSSRYLVKRTGEKVFLECVQDMDHENMFWYRQDPGLGLRLIYFSYDVKMKEKGDIPEGYSVSREKKERFSLILESASTNQTSMYLCASSLWGKATEAFFGQGTRLTVV.